Presented here are 21 T cell receptor beta chains from one specimen sequenced in a study of cytomegalovirus exposure and HLA in healthy donors. Both 60 Vbeta primers and 13 Jbeta primers went into the PCR. Profiling relied on immunoSEQ multiplex PCR, and the TCRdb table lists in-frame clones only, not all of them. The sample lists roughly 160,000 clones; about four fifths were seen once. The sequencing input was PBMCs. Source of these receptors: a male donor in good health and CMV-seronegative.

The genes are TRBV5-6 and TRBJ2-7; TRBD1 matches 10 bases. Per the germline V gene, CDR1 is SGHDT and CDR2 is YYEEEE. The CDR3 loop spans 13 amino acids. Written as DNA, the CDR3 is TGTGCTTCGGGGGGGACAGGGGTAAGCGAGCAGTACTTC. It is translated as CASGGTGVSEQYF.

The chain combines TRBV27 with TRBJ2-3, with 9 bases aligning to TRBD2. Germline CDR1 reads MNHEY; CDR2 reads SMNVEV (reference sequence). The CDR3 sequence is 16 residues long. The V segment lost 4 bases and the J segment 2 bases; nucleotides outside the gene matches: 7. The CDR3 reads CASSSIGTSYTDTQYF. DNA of the CDR3: TGTGCCAGCAGTTCTATCGGGACTAGCTACACAGATACGCAGTATTTT.

J is TRBJ2-5 and V is TRBV7-6; D is perhaps TRBD1 (6 bases). The end of the DNA is better explained by TRBJ2-7, so the J call may be wrong. Germline V gene lookup returns CDR1 SGHVS and CDR2 FNYEAQ. The CDR3 sequence is 13 residues long. The CDR3 reads CASSSPGGVEQYF. DNA for the CDR3: TGTGCCAGCAGCTCACCTGGGGGCGTCGAGCAGTACTTC.

In this sample, this clone turned up a few times. The chain joins TRBV18 to TRBJ2-5; no reliable D call. The CDR3 is 13 amino acids. Germline lookup yields CDR1 KGHSH and CDR2 LQKENI. Trimming stripped 4 bases from V and 1 base from J, with 7 bases between. This CDR3 is CASSQASQETQYF. CDR3 nucleotide sequence: TGTGCCAGCTCACAAGCTAGCCAAGAGACCCAGTACTTC.

This clone showed up just a few times. The chain links TRBV28 to TRBJ1-1; TRBD1 might be the D (5 bases). The V gene's germline CDR1 is MDHEN and CDR2 SYDVKM. The CDR3 length is 15 residues. Trimming took 6 bases from V and 1 from J, leaving 15 bases between them. This CDR3 reads CASSLGGPRNTEAFF. CDR3 DNA sequence: TGTGCCAGCAGCCTGGGGGGACCGCGGAACACTGAAGCTTTCTTT.

The chain links TRBV29-1 to TRBJ2-7, with 8 bases lining up with TRBD2. Germline-derived CDR1 and CDR2 are SQVTM and ANQGSEA. The CDR3 covers 12 residues. The trim removed 5 bases at V and 3 bases at J, leaving 3 bases unmatched. CDR3 DNA sequence: TGCAGCGTTACCGGGACTAGCTACGAGCAGTACTTC. It is translated as CSVTGTSYEQYF.

The chain uses TRBV5-1 and TRBJ2-3, with D possibly TRBD1 on 7 matching bases. CDR1 and CDR2 (germline): SGHRS, YFSETQ. V was clipped by 5 bases and J by 5 bases, with 24 bases between them. This CDR3 is built from 17 residues. CDR3 sequence: CASSRVGQGGFGDTQYF. DNA for the CDR3: TGCGCCAGCAGTCGTGTGGGGCAGGGGGGTTTTGGAGATACGCAGTATTTT.

The V call is TRBV5-6, the J call TRBJ2-2; 9 bases are shared with TRBD1. The CDR3 totals 17 residues. CDR1 and CDR2 from the germline V gene are SGHDT and YYEEEE. V lost 4 bases and J lost 4; bases outside the gene matches: 11. This chain's CDR3 is CASSPGTGGAVTGELFF. In DNA, the CDR3 is TGTGCCAGCAGCCCAGGTACAGGGGGCGCGGTCACCGGGGAGCTGTTTTTT.

About this clone: Other nucleotide sequences from this sample produce the same CDR3. This chain joins TRBV5-1 and TRBJ2-1, with D possibly TRBD2 on 5 matching bases. CDR1 is SGHRS and CDR2 is YFSETQ in the germline V gene. Trimming removed 2 bases at V and 6 bases at J, with 18 bases between. The CDR3 totals 16 residues. CDR3 coding DNA: TGCGCCAGCAGCTTAGATCGGCGGGTTATCAGCAATGAGCAGTTCTTC. It yields the protein CASSLDRRVISNEQFF.

The V call is TRBV7-9, the J call TRBJ2-2; D not certain. Germline CDR1 is SEHNR and CDR2 is FQNEAQ (reference sequence). The CDR3 has 14 amino acids. Trimming removed 5 bases from V and 3 bases from J, with 10 bases in between. The CDR3 loop reads CASSPLQYTGELFF. The CDR3 DNA is TGTGCCAGCAGCCCCCTCCAGTACACCGGGGAGCTGTTTTTT.

V gene TRBV6-1 combines with J gene TRBJ2-1; possible D gene TRBD2, 5 bases. CDR1 is MNHNS, CDR2 SASEGT, per germline. The V gene lost 5 bases and the J gene lost 9 bases, with 8 bases spanning the gap. There are 11 residues in the CDR3. CDR3 in DNA: TGTGCCAGCAGTCGGACTGTTGAGCAGTTCTTC. This encodes CASSRTVEQFF.

This sequence joins TRBV11-2 and TRBJ2-7; D call uncertain. This CDR3 region has 14 residues. The germline V and J ends were trimmed by 0 bases and 0 bases, with 6 bases remaining between them. CDR1 and CDR2 (germline): SGHAT, FQNNGV. For the CDR3, the DNA is TGTGCCAGCAGCTTAGACCCTAGCTCCTACGAGCAGTACTTC. Encoded protein: CASSLDPSSYEQYF.

The chain joins TRBV5-1 to TRBJ2-2; tentatively, D is TRBD1 (8 bases). Germline CDR1 SGHRS, CDR2 YFSETQ. There are 16 residues in the CDR3. The V and J ends lost 4 bases and 3 bases respectively, with 16 bases between them. The CDR3 sequence: CASSPRTGRDTGELFF. DNA of the CDR3: TGCGCCAGCAGCCCAAGGACAGGGAGGGACACCGGGGAGCTGTTTTTT.

The rearrangement joins TRBV13 to TRBJ2-1, with TRBD1 identical over 9 bases. Per germline, CDR1 PRHDT and CDR2 FYEKMQ (reference sequence). This CDR3 spans 13 amino acids. V was pared by 3 bases and J by 6 bases, with 0 bases of the junction left unmatched. The CDR3 DNA reads TGTGCCAGCAGCTTGACAGGGGGCAATGAGCAGTTCTTC. Amino acid sequence: CASSLTGGNEQFF.

This clone was detected once. The chain links TRBV6-1 to TRBJ2-3; TRBD2 aligns across 7 bases. Per the germline V gene, CDR1 is MNHNS and CDR2 is SASEGT. V was clipped by 3 bases and J by 6 bases; unmatched bases: 6. There are 14 residues in the CDR3. Here the CDR3 DNA reads TGTGCCAGCAGTGACCATGGGAGGGGTGATACGCAGTATTTT. This encodes CASSDHGRGDTQYF.

The V call is TRBV11-1, the J call TRBJ2-5, with D possibly TRBD1 on 5 matching bases. The CDR3 is made up of 14 amino acids. The V end lost 5 bases, the J end lost 5 bases, and 15 bases lay between the germline ends. Germline CDR1 reads SGHAT; CDR2 reads FQDESV (reference sequence). In DNA form, the CDR3 reads TGTGCCAGCAGCCCCTCGACAGTGAGGGAGACCCAGTACTTC. It encodes CASSPSTVRETQYF.

Written as DNA, the CDR3 is TGTGCCAGCAGTTACTCGACCAGGGGAAATGAGCAGTTCTTC. It is translated as CASSYSTRGNEQFF. This chain uses TRBV6-5 with TRBJ2-1, with D perhaps TRBD1 (6 bases). The CDR3 totals 14 residues. V was clipped by 0 bases and J by 7 bases, with 10 bases between them. The germline gives CDR1 MNHEY, CDR2 SVGAGI.

The chain carries TRBV7-2 and TRBJ2-3; 7 nucleotides line up with TRBD1. The germline gives CDR1 SGHTA, CDR2 FQGNSA. The CDR3 loop spans 13 amino acids. J was trimmed by 4 bases and V by 5 bases; bases with no gene match: 3. CDR3 nucleotides: TGTGCCAGCAGCGTAACAGGGGCAGATACGCAGTATTTT. Translating gives CASSVTGADTQYF.

J is TRBJ1-4 and V is TRBV28, with a possible D match to TRBD1 (6 bases). There are 14 residues in the CDR3. CDR1 is MDHEN, CDR2 SYDVKM, per germline. The germline V and J ends were trimmed by 6 bases and 4 bases, with 12 bases remaining between them. The DNA for the CDR3 is TGTGCCAGCAGCCCCGGACAGCATAATGAAAAACTGTTTTTT. Translated: CASSPGQHNEKLFF.

The J gene is TRBJ2-7, the V gene TRBV7-9; no reliable D call. The germline V gene encodes CDR1 SEHNR and CDR2 FQNEAQ (reference sequence). The CDR3 extends over 13 amino acids. Trimming cost V 0 bases and J 5 bases, with 8 bases left between them. The CDR3 spells CASSLAVLDEQYF. DNA for the CDR3: TGTGCCAGCAGCTTAGCGGTACTTGACGAGCAGTACTTC.

CDR3 coding DNA: TGTGCCAGCAGCGTTACGTGGGAGCCCCACAATGAGCAGTTCTTC. The encoded protein is CASSVTWEPHNEQFF. The chain joins TRBV9 to TRBJ2-1; D possibly corresponds to TRBD2 (5 bases). The V gene lost 2 bases and the J gene lost 5 bases, with 14 bases spanning the gap. In germline, CDR1 is SGDLS, CDR2 YYNGEE. The CDR3 loop spans 15 amino acids. Full variable domain (outside the CDR3, taken from reference TRBV9 and TRBJ2-1): DSGVTQTPKHLITATGQRVTLRCSPRSGDLSVYWYQQSLDQGLQFLIQYYNGEERAKGNILERFSAQQFPDLHSELNLSSLELGDSALYFCASSVTWEPHNEQFFGPGTRLTVL.